The rows below give T cell receptor beta chains drawn from one sample of a study of control samples from healthy donors and cancer patients. Assay: immunoSEQ multiplex PCR; the TCRdb copy retains only in-frame clones and omits some. Of 100,000 to 150,000 clones in the sample, 80% to 95% were seen once. Sequencing input: blood. All receptors derive from a man aged 40-49 years in good health. CDR3s include the opening cysteine and the closing phenylalanine or tryptophan. The D gene is left open where the match is weak. For some rows the clone size is stated as once, few or many, or as a class when expanded; others skip it.

size	J	V	D	CDR3	DNA
-	TRBJ2-2	TRBV9	-	CASNRGVTGELFF	TGTGCCAGCAATAGGGGGGTAACCGGGGAGCTGTTTTTT
-	TRBJ2-5	TRBV18	-	CASSPLVPTGQETQYF	TGTGCCAGCTCACCACTTGTACCGACTGGACAAGAGACCCAGTACTTC
-	TRBJ2-5	TRBV20-1	-	CSASGTGGQETQYF	TGCAGTGCTAGTGGAACAGGCGGCCAAGAGACCCAGTACTTC
-	TRBJ2-7	TRBV6-5	-	CASVRGGTYEQYF	TGTGCCAGCGTGAGGGGCGGGACCTACGAGCAGTACTTC
-	TRBJ1-2	TRBV29-1	TRBD1	CSVERQGAQENGYTF	TGCAGCGTTGAAAGACAGGGGGCGCAGGAAAATGGCTACACCTTC
once	TRBJ1-2	TRBV5-1	-	CASSLVGGPGGYGYTF	TGCGCCAGCAGCTTGGTTGGGGGCCCTGGGGGCTATGGCTACACCTTC
-	TRBJ1-5	TRBV12-3/TRBV12-4	-	CASSLLGQPQHF	TGTGCCAGCAGTTTGTTGGGTCAGCCCCAGCATTTT
-	TRBJ1-4	TRBV11-2	-	CASSLGPEKLFF	TGTGCCAGCAGCTTAGGTCCGGAAAAACTGTTTTTT
once	TRBJ1-1	TRBV12-3/TRBV12-4	-	CASSWGSGTEAFF	TGTGCCAGCAGTTGGGGAAGTGGCACTGAAGCTTTCTTT
-	TRBJ1-2	TRBV5-1	TRBD1	CASSLGTGDYGYTF	TGCGCCAGCAGCTTGGGTACAGGGGACTATGGCTACACCTTC
-	TRBJ1-2	TRBV9	-	CASSAGGSVNYGYTF	TGTGCCAGCAGCGCCGGTGGCAGCGTTAACTATGGCTACACCTTC
-	TRBJ1-3	TRBV18	-	CASSPGVQGFSGNTIYF	TGTGCCAGCTCACCGGGGGTACAGGGTTTCTCTGGAAACACCATATATTTT
-	TRBJ1-1	TRBV5-1	-	CASSLAESAEAFF	TGCGCCAGCAGCTTGGCTGAGAGCGCTGAAGCTTTCTTT
once	TRBJ2-7	TRBV11-2	-	CASSLGGGYYEQYF	TGTGCCAGCAGCTTAGGAGGGGGGTACTACGAGCAGTACTTC
-	TRBJ1-1	TRBV9	-	CASSRTNRVYMNTEAFF	TGTGCCAGCAGCCGAACCAACAGGGTATACATGAACACTGAAGCTTTCTTT
-	TRBJ1-3	TRBV5-4	-	CASSLNSGNTIYF	TGTGCCAGCAGCTTGAATTCCGGAAACACCATATATTTT
-	TRBJ1-2	TRBV5-4	-	CASSLAGVFDGYTF	TGTGCCAGCAGCCTCGCCGGGGTGTTCGACGGCTACACCTTC
-	TRBJ1-1	TRBV7-2	TRBD1	CASSSDRATEAFF	TGTGCCAGCAGCTCGGACAGGGCGACTGAAGCTTTCTTT
-	TRBJ2-7	TRBV11-2	-	CASSLDGSHEQYF	TGTGCCAGCAGCTTAGATGGGAGCCACGAGCAGTACTTC
-	TRBJ1-1	TRBV5-5	-	CASSRQPFNTEAFF	TGTGCCAGCAGCAGACAGCCATTTAACACTGAAGCTTTCTTT
-	TRBJ1-2	TRBV3-1/TRBV3-2	-	CASSPGEDGYTF	TGTGCCAGCAGCCCCGGGGAGGATGGCTACACCTTC
-	TRBJ1-5	TRBV2	-	CASSVGTELNQPQHF	TGTGCCAGCAGTGTTGGAACAGAACTCAATCAGCCCCAGCATTTT
-	TRBJ1-3	TRBV29-1	-	CSVEGGGTGNTIYF	TGCAGCGTTGAAGGAGGCGGGACTGGAAACACCATATATTTT
-	TRBJ2-7	TRBV28	TRBD1	CASGPAGTGTYEQYF	TGTGCCAGCGGGCCGGCTGGGACAGGCACCTACGAGCAGTACTTC
-	TRBJ1-1	TRBV4-2	-	CASSQDAVGYTEAFF	TGTGCCAGCAGCCAAGATGCCGTCGGGTACACTGAAGCTTTCTTT
-	TRBJ1-5	TRBV28	-	CASTEGGIGQPQHF	TGTGCCAGCACCGAAGGGGGGATTGGGCAGCCCCAGCATTTT
few	TRBJ1-1	TRBV6-6	TRBD1	CASSYSGQGNQAFF	TGTGCCAGCAGTTACTCGGGACAGGGAAATCAAGCTTTCTTT
-	TRBJ2-7	TRBV6-1	-	CASSEYYEQYF	TGTGCCAGCAGTGAATACTACGAGCAGTACTTC
-	TRBJ1-5	TRBV4-1	-	CASSQDLGGPSNQPQHF	TGCGCCAGCAGCCAAGATCTAGGGGGACCTAGCAATCAGCCCCAGCATTTT
-	TRBJ2-3	TRBV30	-	CAWSGVAVTDTQYF	TGTGCCTGGAGTGGAGTAGCGGTCACAGATACGCAGTATTTT
-	TRBJ2-7	TRBV18	TRBD1	CASSLPGQGSYEQYF	TGTGCCAGCTCACTCCCGGGACAGGGCTCCTACGAGCAGTACTTC
once	TRBJ2-7	TRBV12-3/TRBV12-4	TRBD1	CASTDGTVYEQYF	TGTGCCAGCACTGACGGGACAGTCTACGAGCAGTACTTC
-	TRBJ2-1	TRBV2	TRBD2	CASSATGGGGNEQFF	TGTGCCAGCAGCGCCACGGGCGGGGGGGGAAATGAGCAGTTCTTC
-	TRBJ1-5	TRBV3-1/TRBV3-2	TRBD1	CASGRQGSAPQHF	TGTGCCAGCGGAAGACAGGGGAGTGCACCCCAGCATTTT
once	TRBJ1-1	TRBV5-1	-	CASSFEGRDTEAFF	TGCGCCAGCAGCTTTGAAGGCAGGGACACTGAAGCTTTCTTT
-	TRBJ2-3	TRBV3-1/TRBV3-2	TRBD2	CASSQEGGGGGADTQYF	TGTGCCAGCAGCCAAGAGGGCGGCGGGGGGGGCGCAGATACGCAGTATTTT
-	TRBJ2-1	TRBV9	TRBD2	CASSEQKTSGVYNEQFF	TGTGCCAGCAGCGAACAAAAGACTAGCGGAGTATACAATGAGCAGTTCTTC
-	TRBJ2-1	TRBV5-1	-	CASSRVDEQFF	TGCGCCAGCAGCCGGGTTGATGAGCAGTTCTTC
-	TRBJ1-3	TRBV5-1	-	CASSSLGHISGNTIYF	TGCGCCAGCAGCTCACTCGGGCATATCTCTGGAAACACCATATATTTT
-	TRBJ1-2	TRBV5-1	-	CASSLVVGANYGYTF	TGCGCCAGCAGCTTGGTTGTGGGCGCTAACTATGGCTACACCTTC
-	TRBJ2-7	TRBV5-1	TRBD1	CASSLGGQGAYEQYF	TGCGCCAGCAGCTTGGGGGGACAGGGAGCCTACGAGCAGTACTTC
-	TRBJ2-3	TRBV12-3/TRBV12-4	-	CASSLKDTQYF	TGTGCCAGCAGTTTAAAAGATACGCAGTATTTT
few	TRBJ2-3	TRBV6-4	-	CASSDRGSTDTQYF	TGTGCCAGCAGTGATAGAGGTAGCACAGATACGCAGTATTTT
-	TRBJ2-1	TRBV6-6	-	CASSFLQANEQFF	TGTGCCAGCAGTTTCTTGCAGGCGAATGAGCAGTTCTTC
few	TRBJ1-6	TRBV5-4	-	CASSLARVGSPLHF	TGTGCCAGCAGCTTGGCCAGGGTGGGGTCACCCCTCCACTTT
few	TRBJ1-1	TRBV3-1/TRBV3-2	-	CASSLSYMNTEAFF	TGTGCCAGCAGCCTATCGTACATGAACACTGAAGCTTTCTTT